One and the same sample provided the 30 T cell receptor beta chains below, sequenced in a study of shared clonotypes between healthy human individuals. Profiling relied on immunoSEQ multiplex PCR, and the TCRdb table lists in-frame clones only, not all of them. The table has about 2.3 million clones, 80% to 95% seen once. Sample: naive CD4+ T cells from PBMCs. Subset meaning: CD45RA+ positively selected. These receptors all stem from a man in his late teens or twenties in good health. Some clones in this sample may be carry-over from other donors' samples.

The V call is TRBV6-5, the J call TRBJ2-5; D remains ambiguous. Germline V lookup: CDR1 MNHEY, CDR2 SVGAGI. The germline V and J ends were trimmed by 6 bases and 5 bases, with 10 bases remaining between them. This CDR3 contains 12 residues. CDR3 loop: CASRNLWETQYF. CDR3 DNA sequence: TGTGCCAGCAGGAACCTCTGGGAGACCCAGTACTTC.

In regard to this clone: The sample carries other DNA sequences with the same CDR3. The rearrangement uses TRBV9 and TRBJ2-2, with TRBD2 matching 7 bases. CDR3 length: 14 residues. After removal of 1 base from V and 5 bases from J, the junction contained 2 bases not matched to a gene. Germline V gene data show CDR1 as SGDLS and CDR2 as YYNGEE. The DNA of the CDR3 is TGTGCCAGCAGCGTAAGCGGGGTAACCGGGGAGCTGTTTTTT. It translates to CASSVSGVTGELFF.

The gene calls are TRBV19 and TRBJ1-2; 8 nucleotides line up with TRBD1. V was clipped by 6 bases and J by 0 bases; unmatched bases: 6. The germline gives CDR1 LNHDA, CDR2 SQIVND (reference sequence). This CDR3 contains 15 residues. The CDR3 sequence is CASSQGQVTNYGYTF. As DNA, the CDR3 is TGTGCCAGTAGCCAGGGACAGGTGACTAACTATGGCTACACCTTC. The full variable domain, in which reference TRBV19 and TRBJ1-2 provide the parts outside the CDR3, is DGGITQSPKYLFRKEGQNVTLSCEQNLNHDAMYWYRQDPGQGLRLIYYSQIVNDFQKGDIAEGYSVSREKKESFPLTVTSAQKNPTAFYLCASSQGQVTNYGYTFGSGTRLTVV.

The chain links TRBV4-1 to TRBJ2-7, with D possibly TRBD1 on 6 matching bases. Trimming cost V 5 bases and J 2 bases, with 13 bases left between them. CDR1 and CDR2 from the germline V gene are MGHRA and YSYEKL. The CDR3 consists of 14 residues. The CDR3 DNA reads TGCGCCAGCAGCTATGTACAGGGACCCTACGAGCAGTACTTC. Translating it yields CASSYVQGPYEQYF.

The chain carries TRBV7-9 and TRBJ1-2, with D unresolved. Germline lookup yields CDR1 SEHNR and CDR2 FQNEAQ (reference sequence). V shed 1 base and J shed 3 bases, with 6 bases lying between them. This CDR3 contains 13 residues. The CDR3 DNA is TGTGCCAGCAGCTTAGAACACCACTATGGCTACACCTTC. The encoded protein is CASSLEHHYGYTF.

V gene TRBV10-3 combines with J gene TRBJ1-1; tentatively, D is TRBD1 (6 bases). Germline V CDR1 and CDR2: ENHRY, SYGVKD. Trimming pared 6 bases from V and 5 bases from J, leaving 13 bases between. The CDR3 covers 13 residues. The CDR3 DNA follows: TGTGCCATCAGGGGCCAGGGGAAAACTGAAGCTTTCTTT. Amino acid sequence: CAIRGQGKTEAFF.

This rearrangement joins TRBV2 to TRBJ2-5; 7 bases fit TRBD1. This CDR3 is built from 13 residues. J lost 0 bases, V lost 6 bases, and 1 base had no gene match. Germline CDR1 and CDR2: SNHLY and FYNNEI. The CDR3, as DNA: TGTGCCAGCAGGGGGACAGACCAAGAGACCCAGTACTTC. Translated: CASRGTDQETQYF.

The CDR3 spells CAISDHAGTFIEQYF. CDR3 DNA: TGTGCCATCAGTGACCATGCCGGGACTTTCATTGAGCAGTACTTC. The chain uses TRBV10-3 and TRBJ2-7; possible D gene TRBD2, 6 bases. There are 15 residues in the CDR3. The germline V and J ends were trimmed by 3 bases and 7 bases, with 19 bases remaining between them. CDR1 and CDR2 (germline): ENHRY, SYGVKD.

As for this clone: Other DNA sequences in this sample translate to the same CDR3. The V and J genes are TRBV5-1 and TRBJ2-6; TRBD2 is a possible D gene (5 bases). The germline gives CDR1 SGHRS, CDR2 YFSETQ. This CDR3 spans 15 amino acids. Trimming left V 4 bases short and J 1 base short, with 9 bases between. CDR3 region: CASSPPGSGANVLTF. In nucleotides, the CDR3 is TGCGCCAGCAGCCCGCCGGGGTCTGGGGCCAACGTCCTGACTTTC.

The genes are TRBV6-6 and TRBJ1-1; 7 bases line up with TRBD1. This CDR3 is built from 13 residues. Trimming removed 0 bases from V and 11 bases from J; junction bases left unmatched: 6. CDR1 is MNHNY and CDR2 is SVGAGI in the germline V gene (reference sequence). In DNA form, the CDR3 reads TGTGCCAGCAGTTACTCGACAGGGTTCACGGCTTTCTTT. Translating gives CASSYSTGFTAFF.

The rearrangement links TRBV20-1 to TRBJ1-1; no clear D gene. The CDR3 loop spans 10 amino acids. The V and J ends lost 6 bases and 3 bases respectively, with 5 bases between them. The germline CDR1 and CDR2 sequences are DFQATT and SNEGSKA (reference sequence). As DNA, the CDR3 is TGCAGTGCCCGTTACACTGAAGCTTTCTTT. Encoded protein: CSARYTEAFF.

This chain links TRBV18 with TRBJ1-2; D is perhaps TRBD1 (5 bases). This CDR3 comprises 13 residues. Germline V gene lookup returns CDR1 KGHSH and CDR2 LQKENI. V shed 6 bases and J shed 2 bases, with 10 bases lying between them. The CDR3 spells CASSPRDNYGYTF. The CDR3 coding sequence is TGTGCCAGCTCCCCCAGGGACAACTATGGCTACACCTTC.

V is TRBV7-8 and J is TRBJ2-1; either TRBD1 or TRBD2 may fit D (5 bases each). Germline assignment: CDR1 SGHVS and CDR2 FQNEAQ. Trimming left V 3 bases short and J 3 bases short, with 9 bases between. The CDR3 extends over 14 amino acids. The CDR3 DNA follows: TGTGCCAGCAGCTTCAGGGACCTCTACAATGAGCAGTTCTTC. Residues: CASSFRDLYNEQFF.

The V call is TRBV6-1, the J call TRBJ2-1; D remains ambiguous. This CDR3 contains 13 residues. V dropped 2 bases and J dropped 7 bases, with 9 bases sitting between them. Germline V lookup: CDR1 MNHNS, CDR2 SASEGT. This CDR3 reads CASSERIRNEQFF. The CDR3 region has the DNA TGTGCCAGCAGTGAACGGATCAGGAATGAGCAGTTCTTC.

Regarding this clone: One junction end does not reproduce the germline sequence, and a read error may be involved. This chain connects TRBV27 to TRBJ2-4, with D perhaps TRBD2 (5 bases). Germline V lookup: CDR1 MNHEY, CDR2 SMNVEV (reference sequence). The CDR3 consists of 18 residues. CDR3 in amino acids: CATSPGISPRMVKNIQYF. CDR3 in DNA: TGTGCCACCAGTCCGGGGATTAGCCCTAGGATGGTCAAAAACATTCAGTACTTC.

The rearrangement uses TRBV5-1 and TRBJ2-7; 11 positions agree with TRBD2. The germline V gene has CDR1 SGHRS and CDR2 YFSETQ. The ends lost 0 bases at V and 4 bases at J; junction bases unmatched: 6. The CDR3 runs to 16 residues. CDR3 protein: CASSLEGTSGYYEQYF. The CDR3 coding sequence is TGCGCCAGCAGCTTGGAGGGGACTAGCGGATATTACGAGCAGTACTTC.

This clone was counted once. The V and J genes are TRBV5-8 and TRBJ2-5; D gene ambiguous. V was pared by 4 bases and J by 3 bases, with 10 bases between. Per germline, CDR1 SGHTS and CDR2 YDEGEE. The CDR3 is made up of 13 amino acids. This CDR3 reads CASSPYPKETQYF. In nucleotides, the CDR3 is TGTGCCAGCAGCCCTTACCCCAAAGAGACCCAGTACTTC.

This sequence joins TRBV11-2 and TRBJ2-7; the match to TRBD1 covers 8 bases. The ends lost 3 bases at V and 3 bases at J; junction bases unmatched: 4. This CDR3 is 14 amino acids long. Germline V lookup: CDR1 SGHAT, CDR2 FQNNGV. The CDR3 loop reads CASSFQGAIYEQYF. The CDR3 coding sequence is TGTGCCAGCAGCTTCCAGGGGGCGATCTACGAGCAGTACTTC.

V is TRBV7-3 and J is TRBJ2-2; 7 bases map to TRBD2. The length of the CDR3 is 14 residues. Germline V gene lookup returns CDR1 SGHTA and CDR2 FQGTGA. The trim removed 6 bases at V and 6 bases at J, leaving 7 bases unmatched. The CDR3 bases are TGTGCCAGCAGATATCCCGGGGGGTCCGGGGAGCTGTTTTTT. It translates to CASRYPGGSGELFF.

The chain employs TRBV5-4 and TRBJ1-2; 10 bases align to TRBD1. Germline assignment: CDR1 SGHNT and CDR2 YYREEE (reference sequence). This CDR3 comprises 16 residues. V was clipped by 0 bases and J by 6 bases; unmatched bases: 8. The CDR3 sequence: CASSLGQGAGFNGYTF. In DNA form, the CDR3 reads TGTGCCAGCAGCTTGGGACAGGGGGCAGGTTTTAATGGCTACACCTTC. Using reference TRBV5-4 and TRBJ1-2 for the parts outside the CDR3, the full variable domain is ETGVTQSPTHLIKTRGQQVTLRCSSQSGHNTVSWYQQALGQGPQFIFQYYREEENGRGNFPPRFSGLQFPNYSSELNVNALELDDSALYLCASSLGQGAGFNGYTFGSGTRLTVV.

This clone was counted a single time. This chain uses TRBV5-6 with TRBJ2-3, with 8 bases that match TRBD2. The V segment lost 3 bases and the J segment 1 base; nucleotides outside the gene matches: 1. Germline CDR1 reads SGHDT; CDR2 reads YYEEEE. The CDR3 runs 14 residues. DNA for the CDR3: TGTGCCAGCAGCTCGGGACTAGGCACAGATACGCAGTATTTT. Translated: CASSSGLGTDTQYF.

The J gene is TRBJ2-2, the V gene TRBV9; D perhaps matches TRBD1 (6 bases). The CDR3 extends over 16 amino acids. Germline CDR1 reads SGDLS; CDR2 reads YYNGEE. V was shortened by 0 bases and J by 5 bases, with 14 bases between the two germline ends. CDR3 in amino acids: CASSVVQGGVTGELFF. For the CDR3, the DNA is TGTGCCAGCAGCGTAGTTCAAGGGGGTGTGACCGGGGAGCTGTTTTTT.

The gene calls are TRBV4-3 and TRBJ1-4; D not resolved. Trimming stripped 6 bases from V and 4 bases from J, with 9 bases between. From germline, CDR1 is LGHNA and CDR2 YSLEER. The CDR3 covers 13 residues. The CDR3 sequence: CASSRNLNEKLFF. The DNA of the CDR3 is TGCGCCAGCAGTCGGAACCTTAATGAAAAACTGTTTTTT.

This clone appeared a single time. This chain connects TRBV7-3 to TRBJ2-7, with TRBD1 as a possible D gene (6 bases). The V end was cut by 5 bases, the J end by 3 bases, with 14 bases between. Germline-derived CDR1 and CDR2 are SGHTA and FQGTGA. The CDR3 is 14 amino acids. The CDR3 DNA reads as TGTGCCAGCAGCCCAGGGGCAGGTATCTACGAGCAGTACTTC. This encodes CASSPGAGIYEQYF. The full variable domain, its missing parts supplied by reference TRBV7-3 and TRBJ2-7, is GAGVSQTPSNKVTEKGKYVELRCDPISGHTALYWYRQSLGQGPEFLIYFQGTGAADDSGLPNDRFFAVRPEGSVSTLKIQRTERGDSAVYLCASSPGAGIYEQYFGPGTRLTVT.

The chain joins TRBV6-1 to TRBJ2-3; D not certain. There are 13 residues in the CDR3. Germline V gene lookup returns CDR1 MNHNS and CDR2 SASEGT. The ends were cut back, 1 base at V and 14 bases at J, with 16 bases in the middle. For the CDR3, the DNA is TGTGCCAGCAGTGAAGTATCTACCCCCGGGCGGTATTTT. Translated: CASSEVSTPGRYF.

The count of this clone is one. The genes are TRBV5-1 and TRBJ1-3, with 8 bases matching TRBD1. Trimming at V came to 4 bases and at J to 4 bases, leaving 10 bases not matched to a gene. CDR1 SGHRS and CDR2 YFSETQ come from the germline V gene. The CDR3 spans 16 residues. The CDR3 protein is CASSRGSRDRGNTIYF. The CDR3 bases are TGCGCCAGCAGCCGGGGGTCCCGGGACAGGGGAAACACCATATATTTT.

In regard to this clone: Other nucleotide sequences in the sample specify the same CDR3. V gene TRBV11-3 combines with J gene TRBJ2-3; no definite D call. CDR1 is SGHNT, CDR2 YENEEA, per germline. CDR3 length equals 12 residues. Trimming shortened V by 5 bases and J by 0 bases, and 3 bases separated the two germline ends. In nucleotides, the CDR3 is TGTGCCAGCAGCACAAGCACAGATACGCAGTATTTT. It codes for CASSTSTDTQYF.

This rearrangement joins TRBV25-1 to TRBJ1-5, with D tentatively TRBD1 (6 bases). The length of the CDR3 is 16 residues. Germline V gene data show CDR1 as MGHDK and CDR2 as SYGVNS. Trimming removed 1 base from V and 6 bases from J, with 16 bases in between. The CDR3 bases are TGTGCCAGCAGTGAATCCCGAGGACAGCGGGCTCAGCCCCAGCATTTT. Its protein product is CASSESRGQRAQPQHF.

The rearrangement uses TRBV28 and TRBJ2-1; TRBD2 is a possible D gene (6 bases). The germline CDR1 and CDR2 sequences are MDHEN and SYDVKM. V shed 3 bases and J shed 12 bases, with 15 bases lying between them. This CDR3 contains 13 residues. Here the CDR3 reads CASSFDTSLAQFF. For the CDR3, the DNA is TGTGCCAGCAGTTTCGATACTAGCTTGGCGCAGTTCTTC. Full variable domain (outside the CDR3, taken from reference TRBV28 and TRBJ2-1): DVKVTQSSRYLVKRTGEKVFLECVQDMDHENMFWYRQDPGLGLRLIYFSYDVKMKEKGDIPEGYSVSREKKERFSLILESASTNQTSMYLCASSFDTSLAQFFGPGTRLTVL.

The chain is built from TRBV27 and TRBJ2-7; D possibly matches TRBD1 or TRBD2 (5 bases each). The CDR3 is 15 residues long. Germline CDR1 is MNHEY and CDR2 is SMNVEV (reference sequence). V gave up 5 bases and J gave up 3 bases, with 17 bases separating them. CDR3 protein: CASSPPPGRFYEQYF. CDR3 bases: TGTGCCAGCAGTCCCCCCCCGGGACGGTTCTACGAGCAGTACTTC.